This T cell receptor (beta chain) came from a study of T cells in Graves' hyperthyroidism and ophthalmopathy. Exclusion of a patient resulted from uncontrolled infection, other autoimmune disease, pregnancy or lactation. PBMCs were collected from a 10 ml volume of fresh peripheral blood. This clonotype was seen at least ten times. Its matching antigen is unknown. Notes on the study in general: Most thyroid clonotypes expanded above 0.001 were also detected in blood. A 13 V-J model separated ophthalmopathy from stable hyperthyroidism.

The source material, RNA transcripts, was used to amplify TCR beta CDR3 regions. The HTBI primer set served for first-round RT-PCR of the TCR CDR3. TCRdb called the multiplex PCR reads again in MiXCR, with one record for every CDR3 protein. The sample carries 300,000 to 350,000 distinct CDR3 sequences, around a sixth recorded once. Trimming at V came to 1 base and at J to 6 bases, leaving 8 bases not matched to a gene. Germline assignment: CDR1 KGHSH and CDR2 LQKENI. The CDR3 has 17 amino acids. The sample taken for sequencing was blood. The receptor was derived from a woman in her thirties or forties with Graves' ophthalmopathy. The chain has TRBV18 and TRBJ2-2, with 10 bases lining up with TRBD2. This CDR3 is CASSPLLAGVNAGELFF. Written as DNA, the CDR3 is TGTGCCAGCTCACCACTCCTAGCGGGAGTCAATGCCGGGGAGCTGTTTTTT.